Shown below are 22 T cell receptor beta chains from a single sample sequenced in a study of shared clonotypes between healthy human individuals. Clones were sequenced by immunoSEQ multiplex PCR, and TCRdb holds only the in-frame ones, with some missing. The table has a few million clones, about 94% seen once. In the naive CD8 group, cells lacked CD45RO and were positively selected for CCR7, so terminally differentiated effector memory CD45RA+ cells were left out. Sequencing input: naive CD8+ T cells from PBMCs. The receptors come from a man between 18 and 29 years old in good health. Some clones in this sample may be carry-over from other donors' samples.

V gene TRBV27 combines with J gene TRBJ1-1; no definite D call. The length of the CDR3 is 13 residues. With 8 bases removed from V and 4 bases from J, the gap between germline ends came to 14 bases. CDR1 and CDR2 from the germline V gene are MNHEY and SMNVEV (reference sequence). The CDR3 here is CASRYGVRTEAFF. The CDR3 DNA sequence: TGTGCCAGCCGCTACGGGGTCCGCACTGAAGCTTTCTTT.

Only a few counts were recorded for this clone. The CDR3 DNA sequence: TGTGCCAGCAGTCACAGCCCCTATAGCAATCAGCCCCAGCATTTT. Its translation: CASSHSPYSNQPQHF. The chain links TRBV7-9 to TRBJ1-5, with D hard to call. Germline V gene lookup returns CDR1 SEHNR and CDR2 FQNEAQ (reference sequence). The CDR3 loop spans 15 amino acids. V lost 6 bases, J lost 0 bases, and 12 bases lay in between. The full variable domain, rest sourced from reference TRBV7-9 and TRBJ1-5, is DTGVSQNPRHKITKRGQNVTFRCDPISEHNRLYWYRQTLGQGPEFLTYFQNEAQLEKSRLLSDRFSAERPKGSFSTLEIQRTEQGDSAMYLCASSHSPYSNQPQHFGDGTRLSIL.

J is TRBJ2-5 and V is TRBV28, with TRBD1 identical over 9 bases. The CDR3 is 15 amino acids. CDR1 and CDR2 (germline): MDHEN, SYDVKM. J gave up 4 bases and V 11 bases, and 14 bases lay outside the gene matches. The CDR3 region has the DNA TGTGCCGGGTCTTCCGGGACAGGGCTCCGAGAGACCCAGTACTTC. It is translated as CAGSSGTGLRETQYF.

This clone has only a few counts. CDR3 in amino acids: CASSSGLAGGPYNEQFF. Written as DNA, the CDR3 is TGTGCCAGCAGCTCCGGACTAGCGGGAGGGCCATACAATGAGCAGTTCTTC. This chain links TRBV7-3 with TRBJ2-1; 15 bases map to TRBD2. Trimming cost V 4 bases and J 4 bases; bases outside gene matches: 5. The V gene's germline CDR1 is SGHTA and CDR2 FQGTGA. This CDR3 contains 17 residues.

The chain employs TRBV7-8 and TRBJ1-4, with D perhaps TRBD1 (6 bases). CDR1 SGHVS and CDR2 FQNEAQ come from the germline V gene. The CDR3 has 13 amino acids. V lost 6 bases to trimming and J lost 11 bases, with 16 bases between them. CDR3 loop: CASRPADSRKLFF. The CDR3, as DNA: TGTGCCAGCAGACCAGCGGACAGTCGTAAACTGTTTTTT.

This clone was picked up one time. The V gene is TRBV4-1, the J gene TRBJ2-2, with 8 bases aligning to TRBD1. The CDR3 covers 16 residues. The germline CDR1 and CDR2 sequences are MGHRA and YSYEKL. The V and J ends lost 8 bases and 0 bases, in that order; junction bases with no gene match: 8. The CDR3: CASRGTGPSNTGELFF. CDR3 coding DNA: TGCGCCAGCCGAGGGACAGGACCCTCGAACACCGGGGAGCTGTTTTTT.

The chain couples TRBV7-9 to TRBJ2-1; 9 nucleotides align to TRBD2. Germline values: CDR1 SEHNR, CDR2 FQNEAQ (reference sequence). The ends lost 5 bases at V and 2 bases at J; junction bases unmatched: 4. CDR3 length: 15 amino acids. The CDR3 sequence: CASSPGGGAYNEQFF. As DNA, the CDR3 is TGTGCCAGCAGCCCTGGCGGGGGGGCCTACAATGAGCAGTTCTTC.

The J gene is TRBJ1-1, the V gene TRBV4-1; D remains unclear. CDR3 length: 13 residues. Trimming left V 1 base short and J 3 bases short, with 6 bases between. Per the germline V gene, CDR1 is MGHRA and CDR2 is YSYEKL. The CDR3 here is CASSQVDDTEAFF. The CDR3 region has the DNA TGCGCCAGCAGCCAAGTGGATGACACTGAAGCTTTCTTT.

The V and J genes are TRBV13 and TRBJ2-3; weak D call: TRBD2 (6 bases). This CDR3 has 15 amino acids. The germline V gene has CDR1 PRHDT and CDR2 FYEKMQ (reference sequence). V lost 1 base, J lost 2 bases, and 10 bases lay in between. As DNA, the CDR3 is TGTGCCAGCAGCTTAGAGCTAGCGTTCACAGATACGCAGTATTTT. Protein product: CASSLELAFTDTQYF.

V gene TRBV5-1 combines with J gene TRBJ2-1, with D unclear. Trimming removed 3 bases at V and 4 bases at J, with 5 bases between. The germline V gene has CDR1 SGHRS and CDR2 YFSETQ. The CDR3 covers 12 residues. As DNA, the CDR3 is TGCGCCAGCAGCTCTCAATACAATGAGCAGTTCTTC. Amino acid sequence: CASSSQYNEQFF. Full variable domain (rest looked up from reference TRBV5-1 and TRBJ2-1): KAGVTQTPRYLIKTRGQQVTLSCSPISGHRSVSWYQQTPGQGLQFLFEYFSETQRNKGNFPGRFSGRQFSNSRSEMNVSTLELGDSALYLCASSSQYNEQFFGPGTRLTVL.

The chain links TRBV28 to TRBJ2-3, with 8 bases aligning to TRBD1. In germline, CDR1 is MDHEN, CDR2 SYDVKM. V dropped 3 bases and J dropped 5; count of bases not matched to a gene: 7. The CDR3 consists of 15 residues. CDR3 DNA sequence: TGTGCCAGCAGTTTTGGGCAGGGGGCGGGAGATACGCAGTATTTT. This sequence encodes CASSFGQGAGDTQYF.

The chain employs TRBV7-9 and TRBJ2-2, with D tentatively TRBD2 (5 bases). This CDR3 has 17 amino acids. From germline, CDR1 is SEHNR and CDR2 FQNEAQ (reference sequence). The V gene lost 3 bases and the J gene lost 2 bases, with 16 bases spanning the gap. CDR3 sequence (DNA): TGTGCCAGCAGCTTGGAGCGGAGTGGACTTAACACCGGGGAGCTGTTTTTT. Its translation: CASSLERSGLNTGELFF.

The CDR3 is CASSHSGTSSTDTQYF. CDR3 nucleotide sequence: TGCGCCAGCAGCCACTCCGGGACTTCTAGCACAGATACGCAGTATTTT. The chain employs TRBV4-1 and TRBJ2-3; D possibly corresponds to TRBD2 (6 bases). This CDR3 is built from 16 residues. Germline CDR1 and CDR2: MGHRA and YSYEKL. V was cut by 3 bases and J by 0 bases, with 13 bases left in between.

The gene calls are TRBV15 and TRBJ1-5; 7 nucleotides agree with TRBD1. The germline CDR1 and CDR2 sequences are LNHNV and YYDKDF (reference sequence). The ends lost 5 bases at V and 5 bases at J; junction bases unmatched: 6. This CDR3 is 14 amino acids long. The CDR3 coding sequence is TGTGCCACCAGCGGGGTCAGGGGGGATCAGCCCCAGCATTTT. It encodes CATSGVRGDQPQHF.

A remark on this clone: At the DNA level, this CDR3 is encoded by other sequences in the same sample as well. The gene calls are TRBV27 and TRBJ2-7; 7 bases match TRBD1. J gave up 4 bases and V 0 bases, and 3 bases lay outside the gene matches. The CDR3 length is 14 residues. In germline, CDR1 is MNHEY, CDR2 SMNVEV (reference sequence). The CDR3 DNA reads as TGTGCCAGCAGTTTATCGTACAGGGGATACGAGCAGTACTTC. Its protein product is CASSLSYRGYEQYF.

The chain links TRBV4-1 to TRBJ2-7; D is possibly TRBD1 (6 bases). The CDR3 length is 14 residues. With 4 bases removed from V and 3 bases from J, the gap between germline ends came to 13 bases. Germline values: CDR1 MGHRA, CDR2 YSYEKL. The CDR3, as DNA: TGCGCCAGCAGCCTTTCGACAGGTCTCTACGAGCAGTACTTC. It translates to CASSLSTGLYEQYF.

This sequence joins TRBV6-4 and TRBJ2-1, with 10 bases identical to TRBD2. Germline lookup yields CDR1 MRHNA and CDR2 SNTAGT. This CDR3 has 14 residues. V dropped 11 bases and J dropped 6; count of bases not matched to a gene: 10. CDR3 DNA sequence: TGTGCCCGACCCAGATTAGCGGGAGGCAATGAGCAGTTCTTC. Residues: CARPRLAGGNEQFF.

In its sample, this clone was seen a few times. V usage is TRBV7-9 and J usage is TRBJ2-1; D not resolved. The CDR3 length is 14 residues. The germline V and J ends were trimmed by 1 base and 9 bases, with 13 bases remaining between them. The V gene's germline CDR1 is SEHNR and CDR2 FQNEAQ (reference sequence). Here the CDR3 DNA reads TGTGCCAGCAGCTTAGGCCGTCAAGGTGGTGAGCAGTTCTTC. Its translation: CASSLGRQGGEQFF.

As concerns this clone: Other DNA sequences within the sample encode an identical CDR3. The chain recombines TRBV15 with TRBJ1-2; weak D call: TRBD1 (5 bases). The CDR3 has 14 residues. V lost 0 bases and J lost 4, with 9 bases in between. Germline V gene sequence: CDR1 LNHNV, CDR2 YYDKDF (reference sequence). The CDR3, as DNA: TGTGCCACCAGCAGAGATCGGGGGTCCTATGGCTACACCTTC. It codes for CATSRDRGSYGYTF.

This clone was picked up one time. V gene TRBV2 combines with J gene TRBJ1-1, with D possibly matching TRBD1 (6 bases). The V end was cut by 6 bases, the J end by 4 bases, with 18 bases between. The CDR3 has 15 amino acids. Per germline, CDR1 SNHLY and CDR2 FYNNEI. The CDR3 DNA is TGTGCCAGCAGCGATAGATTTCAGGGGACCACTGAAGCTTTCTTT. Translating gives CASSDRFQGTTEAFF.

This chain uses TRBV29-1 with TRBJ1-3; 7 positions match TRBD1. V gave up 3 bases and J gave up 0 bases; unmatched junction bases: 5. In germline, CDR1 is SQVTM, CDR2 ANQGSEA. The CDR3 has 15 residues. The CDR3 region is CSVDPRDSSGNTIYF. The DNA for the CDR3 is TGCAGCGTTGACCCTAGGGACAGCTCTGGAAACACCATATATTTT.

This chain connects TRBV7-9 to TRBJ2-5; D might be TRBD2 (6 bases). The germline CDR1 and CDR2 sequences are SEHNR and FQNEAQ (reference sequence). This CDR3 has 16 amino acids. V was pared by 2 bases and J by 5 bases, with 18 bases between. CDR3 in amino acids: CASSLSTGGNRETQYF. The CDR3 DNA reads TGTGCCAGCAGCTTATCAACAGGAGGGAACCGCGAGACCCAGTACTTC.